The 14 T cell receptor beta chains listed next were all sequenced from one sample in a study of OX40 agonist ivuxolimab in advanced cancers. Assay: immunoSEQ multiplex PCR; the TCRdb copy retains only in-frame clones and omits some. The data hold around 92,000 clones, with 75% to 90% observed a single time. The sample in question was CD4+ or CD8+ T cells sorted from blood, obtained in a trial of the OX40 agonist ivuxolimab. Receptors originate from an adult with an advanced solid tumor such as melanoma, head and neck, liver or kidney cancer.

This rearrangement joins TRBV7-9 to TRBJ2-3; 7 bases are shared with TRBD2. The CDR3 is made up of 18 amino acids. V lost 4 bases, J lost 0 bases, and 13 bases stayed unmatched. The germline gives CDR1 SEHNR, CDR2 FQNEAQ (reference sequence). The CDR3 DNA reads as TGTGCCAGCAGCTCCGGGCACAGCACGGGACTAAGCACAGATACGCAGTATTTT. Its translation: CASSSGHSTGLSTDTQYF.

This rearrangement joins TRBV28 to TRBJ2-2; D perhaps matches TRBD2 (7 bases). Trimming took off 4 bases at V and 2 bases at J, with 14 bases between the two ends. CDR1 and CDR2 from the germline V gene are MDHEN and SYDVKM. The CDR3 contains 16 residues. In nucleotides, the CDR3 is TGTGCCAGCAGTTATATGGGGGGGCTTAACACCGGGGAGCTGTTTTTT. The encoded protein is CASSYMGGLNTGELFF.

V is TRBV30 and J is TRBJ1-2, with 9 bases fitting TRBD1. The junction had 8 bases not matched to a gene; V was cut back by 2 bases and J by 4 bases. Germline assignment: CDR1 GTSNPN and CDR2 SVGIG (reference sequence). The CDR3 sequence is 15 residues long. This CDR3 reads CAWSSGQGWVYGYTF. CDR3 DNA sequence: TGTGCCTGGAGTTCGGGACAGGGATGGGTCTATGGCTACACCTTC.

This clone occurred a few times. V is TRBV4-1 and J is TRBJ1-4; a weak D match, TRBD1 (5 bases). CDR1 MGHRA and CDR2 YSYEKL come from the germline V gene. CDR3 length: 13 amino acids. The germline V and J ends were trimmed by 4 bases and 5 bases, with 8 bases remaining between them. CDR3 bases: TGCGCCAGCAGCCCCACAGGAAATGAAAAACTGTTTTTT. Residues: CASSPTGNEKLFF.

CDR3 nucleotides: TGTGCCAGCGGGTGGACGTACACCGGGGAGCTGTTTTTT. Amino acids: CASGWTYTGELFF. The rearrangement uses TRBV27 and TRBJ2-2; no firm D call. Germline CDR1 MNHEY, CDR2 SMNVEV (reference sequence). Trimming stripped 8 bases from V and 3 bases from J, with 10 bases between. This CDR3 contains 13 residues.

The gene calls are TRBV7-9 and TRBJ1-1; D uncertain. The CDR3 contains 16 residues. The germline gives CDR1 SEHNR, CDR2 FQNEAQ (reference sequence). V was pared by 0 bases and J by 5 bases, with 16 bases between. The CDR3 nucleotides read TGTGCCAGCAGCTTAGCGCGGGCACCCTGGCAAACTGAAGCTTTCTTT. Amino acid sequence: CASSLARAPWQTEAFF.

This sequence joins TRBV6-1 and TRBJ1-1; no clear D. V was trimmed by 2 bases and J by 11 bases, leaving 18 bases between them. Looked up from germline, CDR1 is MNHNS and CDR2 is SASEGT. The CDR3 sequence is 14 residues long. CDR3 nucleotides: TGTGCCAGCAGTGAAATCGCAGAAGTTAGCAACGCTTTCTTT. Its protein is CASSEIAEVSNAFF.

The chain couples TRBV7-2 to TRBJ2-5, with 8 bases identical to TRBD1. Per germline, CDR1 SGHTA and CDR2 FQGNSA. V trimming: 7 bases; J trimming: 2 bases; junction bases outside the gene matches: 9. This CDR3 contains 15 residues. CDR3 nucleotide sequence: TGTGCCAGCAACCGACAGGGGATGGGGCAAGAGACCCAGTACTTC. Translation gives CASNRQGMGQETQYF. Filled out from reference TRBV7-2 and TRBJ2-5, the complete variable domain reads GAGVSQSPSNKVTEKGKDVELRCDPISGHTALYWYRQSLGQGLEFLIYFQGNSAPDKSGLPSDRFSAERTGGSVSTLTIQRTQQEDSAVYLCASNRQGMGQETQYFGPGTRLLVL.

The chain carries TRBV29-1 and TRBJ2-7; either TRBD1 or TRBD2 may supply D (5 bases each). Trimming left V 4 bases short and J 5 bases short, with 12 bases between. The V gene's germline CDR1 is SQVTM and CDR2 ANQGSEA. This CDR3 comprises 12 residues. DNA of the CDR3: TGCAGCGTTGCCCCAGGGACGGACGAGCAGTACTTC. Translated: CSVAPGTDEQYF.

The chain joins TRBV5-1 to TRBJ2-5; TRBD1 aligns across 7 bases. This CDR3 has 14 amino acids. Germline V lookup: CDR1 SGHRS, CDR2 YFSETQ. V lost 4 bases to trimming and J lost 7 bases; unmatched junction nucleotides: 10. The CDR3 loop is CASSTDRAIGTQYF. In DNA form, the CDR3 reads TGCGCCAGCAGCACAGACAGGGCAATCGGGACCCAGTACTTC.

This clone was seen once. CDR3 region: CASSRDSSNSPLHF. CDR3 coding DNA: TGTGCCAGTAGTAGGGACAGCTCTAATTCACCCCTCCACTTT. The chain has TRBV19 and TRBJ1-6; 7 positions match TRBD1. This CDR3 is built from 14 residues. Looked up from germline, CDR1 is LNHDA and CDR2 is SQIVND (reference sequence). With 4 bases clipped from V and 6 bases from J, the junction kept 3 bases outside the gene matches.

The chain employs TRBV12-1 and TRBJ1-1. TRBV12-1 is labeled a pseudogene. The CDR3 spans 14 residues. The CDR3 region has the DNA TGTGCCAGCAGCTCCCCAGGGGGGGGCACTGAAGCTTTCTTT. This codes for CASSSPGGGTEAFF.

CDR3 sequence reads: CATQGIDEQYV. The CDR3 DNA is TGTGCCACTCAGGGAATCGACGAGCAGTACGTC. J is TRBJ2-7 and V is TRBV28, with D possibly being TRBD1 (5 bases). CDR1 MDHEN and CDR2 SYDVKM come from the germline V gene. The CDR3 is made up of 11 amino acids. With 10 bases removed from V and 5 bases from J, the gap between germline ends came to 12 bases.

This clone has just one count. The rearrangement links TRBV7-3 to TRBJ2-7; TRBD1 is a possible D gene (6 bases). Germline V CDR1 and CDR2: SGHTA, FQGTGA. The V and J ends lost 5 bases and 3 bases respectively, with 14 bases between them. The length of the CDR3 is 14 residues. The CDR3 DNA reads as TGTGCCAGCAGCATGCCAGGGGCGTACTACGAGCAGTACTTC. It codes for CASSMPGAYYEQYF.